This TCR beta chain emerged from a study of T cells in Graves' hyperthyroidism and ophthalmopathy. About the research overall: Peripheral blood samples were taken at initial diagnosis, prior to any treatment. General observations from the study: Peripheral blood also featured most of the thyroid clonotypes expanded above 0.001. Separating ophthalmopathy from stable hyperthyroidism was achieved by a 13 V-J model.

Thyroid ultrasound and orbital computed tomography, with clinical symptoms and serum thyroxine and TRAb, informed diagnoses. The germline V gene encodes CDR1 MNHNS and CDR2 SASEGT. V was cut by 11 bases and J by 0 bases, with 10 bases left in between. CDR3 length: 12 amino acids. About this clonotype itself: The antigen is not known.

TCR beta CDR3 regions were amplified from RNA. The HTBI primer set drove a first-round RT-PCR of the TCR CDR3. MiXCR, applied by TCRdb to the multiplex PCR reads, yields one record per CDR3 protein. The sample has approximately 490,000 distinct CDR3 sequences; about 22% are singletons. What was sequenced was blood. This TCR came from a woman in her seventies with Graves' ophthalmopathy. The genes are TRBV6-1 and TRBJ1-2; D uncertain. The DNA for the CDR3 is TGTGCCGGTAGGCGGGCTAACTATGGCTACACCTTC. Amino acids: CAGRRANYGYTF.